This is a list of T cell receptor beta chains from one sample in a study of T cell responses to AZD1222 COVID-19 vaccine. Profiled with immunoSEQ multiplex PCR; TCRdb holds only in-frame clones, not every one. The data hold about 120,000 clones, with about nine tenths observed a single time. The sample here was peripheral blood, taken on day 0 of AZD1222 vaccination. All receptors derive from an adult in good health. CDR3s include the opening cysteine and the closing phenylalanine or tryptophan. A D gene is named only where the DNA matches it firmly. Clone size is not always given. Where it is, it says once, few, many or a class for expanded clones.

clone_size: -
d_call: TRBD1
v_call: TRBV4-1
j_call: TRBJ1-1
cdr3_aa: CASTRTGVKRTEAFF
cdr3_nt: TGCGCCAGCACGCGGACAGGGGTGAAGAGGACTGAAGCTTTCTTT

clone_size: -
d_call: -
v_call: TRBV3-1/TRBV3-2
j_call: TRBJ1-3
cdr3_aa: CASSFRGSGNTIYF
cdr3_nt: TGTGCCAGCAGCTTTCGGGGCTCTGGAAACACCATATATTTT

clone_size: -
d_call: -
v_call: TRBV27
j_call: TRBJ1-5
cdr3_aa: CASSSRGPPRSGKPQHF
cdr3_nt: TGTGCCAGCAGTTCCCGTGGGCCTCCCCGGTCCGGCAAGCCCCAGCATTTT

clone_size: -
d_call: TRBD1
v_call: TRBV5-1
j_call: TRBJ2-2
cdr3_aa: CASSWDRVWGELFF
cdr3_nt: TGCGCCAGCAGCTGGGACAGGGTCTGGGGGGAGCTGTTTTTT

clone_size: -
d_call: TRBD1
v_call: TRBV5-6
j_call: TRBJ1-2
cdr3_aa: CASSTGDRAFYGYTF
cdr3_nt: TGTGCCAGCAGCACAGGGGACAGAGCGTTCTATGGCTACACCTTC

clone_size: -
d_call: TRBD2
v_call: TRBV29-1
j_call: TRBJ2-3
cdr3_aa: CSAHPPSGGSSDTQYF
cdr3_nt: TGCAGCGCCCATCCCCCTAGCGGGGGTTCCTCGGATACGCAGTATTTT

clone_size: -
d_call: -
v_call: TRBV5-5
j_call: TRBJ1-4
cdr3_aa: CASSLEDATNEKLFF
cdr3_nt: TGTGCCAGCAGCTTGGAGGACGCAACTAATGAAAAACTGTTTTTT

clone_size: -
d_call: -
v_call: TRBV6-2/TRBV6-3
j_call: TRBJ2-1
cdr3_aa: CASSSLRPYNEQFF
cdr3_nt: TGTGCCAGCAGTTCCCTTAGACCCTACAATGAGCAGTTCTTC

clone_size: few
d_call: -
v_call: TRBV5-1
j_call: TRBJ2-7
cdr3_aa: CASRPDIGSGEQYF
cdr3_nt: TGCGCCAGCAGACCGGACATAGGCTCGGGCGAGCAGTACTTC

clone_size: -
d_call: -
v_call: TRBV7-6
j_call: TRBJ2-2
cdr3_aa: CASSSAPPGQNTGELFF
cdr3_nt: TGTGCCAGCAGCTCCGCCCCGCCGGGACAGAACACCGGGGAGCTGTTTTTT

clone_size: -
d_call: TRBD2
v_call: TRBV10-3
j_call: TRBJ2-5
cdr3_aa: CAGSGNKETQYF
cdr3_nt: TGTGCTGGAAGCGGGAACAAAGAGACCCAGTACTTC

clone_size: -
d_call: -
v_call: TRBV6-1
j_call: TRBJ1-5
cdr3_aa: CASSEESGLGPRGPQHF
cdr3_nt: TGTGCCAGCAGTGAAGAAAGCGGGCTAGGCCCTCGGGGGCCCCAGCATTTT

clone_size: -
d_call: -
v_call: TRBV7-2
j_call: TRBJ1-2
cdr3_aa: CASSSGAGAAYGYTF
cdr3_nt: TGTGCCAGCAGCTCCGGGGCCGGGGCCGCCTATGGCTACACCTTC

clone_size: -
d_call: TRBD1
v_call: TRBV19
j_call: TRBJ1-5
cdr3_aa: CASSIPHRGYSNQPQHF
cdr3_nt: TGTGCCAGTAGTATTCCCCACAGGGGTTATAGCAATCAGCCCCAGCATTTT

clone_size: -
d_call: -
v_call: TRBV9
j_call: TRBJ2-3
cdr3_aa: CASSVSLGDTQYF
cdr3_nt: TGTGCCAGCAGCGTATCTCTGGGGGATACGCAGTATTTT

clone_size: -
d_call: -
v_call: TRBV6-5
j_call: TRBJ1-6
cdr3_aa: CASSYSPSSYNSPLHF
cdr3_nt: TGTGCCAGCAGTTACTCACCGTCGTCCTATAATTCACCCCTCCACTTT

clone_size: -
d_call: -
v_call: TRBV6-2/TRBV6-3
j_call: TRBJ1-4
cdr3_aa: CASTPDLNEKLFF
cdr3_nt: TGTGCCAGCACCCCGGACCTTAATGAAAAACTGTTTTTT

clone_size: -
d_call: -
v_call: TRBV11-2
j_call: TRBJ1-2
cdr3_aa: CASRIPRGNGYTF
cdr3_nt: TGTGCCAGCAGGATCCCCCGGGGCAATGGCTACACCTTC

clone_size: -
d_call: TRBD1
v_call: TRBV28
j_call: TRBJ2-2
cdr3_aa: CASTQRTGWTGELFF
cdr3_nt: TGTGCCAGCACCCAGAGGACAGGGTGGACCGGGGAGCTGTTTTTT

clone_size: -
d_call: TRBD1
v_call: TRBV6-5
j_call: TRBJ1-5
cdr3_aa: CASKGAGNQPQHF
cdr3_nt: TGTGCCAGCAAGGGGGCTGGCAATCAGCCCCAGCATTTT

clone_size: -
d_call: -
v_call: TRBV5-6
j_call: TRBJ2-1
cdr3_aa: CASSDRIRANEQFF
cdr3_nt: TGTGCCAGCAGTGACCGGATTAGGGCCAATGAGCAGTTCTTC

clone_size: -
d_call: -
v_call: TRBV12-3/TRBV12-4
j_call: TRBJ1-2
cdr3_aa: CASSPGVNYGYTF
cdr3_nt: TGTGCCAGCAGCCCAGGGGTAAACTATGGCTACACCTTC

clone_size: -
d_call: TRBD1
v_call: TRBV7-9
j_call: TRBJ1-4
cdr3_aa: CASLDPGQGMEKLFF
cdr3_nt: TGTGCCAGTCTCGACCCGGGACAGGGGATGGAAAAACTGTTTTTT

clone_size: few
d_call: -
v_call: TRBV10-3
j_call: TRBJ2-2
cdr3_aa: CAISPGENTGELFF
cdr3_nt: TGTGCCATCAGCCCCGGGGAGAACACCGGGGAGCTGTTTTTT

clone_size: once
d_call: -
v_call: TRBV28
j_call: TRBJ1-1
cdr3_aa: CASSSPGRANTEAFF
cdr3_nt: TGTGCCAGCAGTTCCCCCGGGAGGGCGAACACTGAAGCTTTCTTT

clone_size: few
d_call: -
v_call: TRBV19
j_call: TRBJ1-1
cdr3_aa: CARPGGLNTEAFF
cdr3_nt: TGTGCCAGACCCGGGGGTCTGAACACTGAAGCTTTCTTT

clone_size: -
d_call: TRBD1
v_call: TRBV9
j_call: TRBJ1-1
cdr3_aa: CASSGGTGVVRAFF
cdr3_nt: TGTGCCAGCAGCGGAGGGACAGGGGTTGTGCGGGCTTTCTTT

clone_size: -
d_call: -
v_call: TRBV4-1
j_call: TRBJ1-1
cdr3_aa: CASSYLGQNTEAFF
cdr3_nt: TGCGCCAGCAGCTATCTGGGGCAGAACACTGAAGCTTTCTTT

clone_size: -
d_call: TRBD1
v_call: TRBV7-7
j_call: TRBJ2-5
cdr3_aa: CASSLGIRQGVGQETQYF
cdr3_nt: TGTGCTAGCAGCTTAGGCATTAGACAGGGTGTTGGCCAAGAGACCCAGTACTTC

clone_size: -
d_call: TRBD1
v_call: TRBV5-1
j_call: TRBJ1-2
cdr3_aa: CASRPRTGENYGYTF
cdr3_nt: TGCGCCAGCCGCCCTCGGACAGGGGAAAACTATGGCTACACCTTC

clone_size: -
d_call: -
v_call: TRBV5-5
j_call: TRBJ2-7
cdr3_aa: CASSLGELRTYEQYF
cdr3_nt: TGTGCCAGCAGCTTGGGGGAGCTCCGAACCTACGAGCAGTACTTC

clone_size: once
d_call: TRBD2
v_call: TRBV10-3
j_call: TRBJ2-7
cdr3_aa: CAISRGESYEQYF
cdr3_nt: TGTGCCATCAGCCGGGGGGAGAGCTACGAGCAGTACTTC

clone_size: -
d_call: -
v_call: TRBV21-1
j_call: TRBJ1-4
cdr3_aa: CASSNDSATNEKLFF
cdr3_nt: TGTGCCAGCAGCAACGACTCTGCAACTAATGAAAAACTGTTTTTT

clone_size: -
d_call: TRBD1
v_call: TRBV19
j_call: TRBJ2-3
cdr3_aa: CASKQQGAITDTQYF
cdr3_nt: TGTGCCAGTAAACAACAGGGGGCAATCACAGATACGCAGTATTTT

clone_size: -
d_call: TRBD2
v_call: TRBV27
j_call: TRBJ2-6
cdr3_aa: CASWGGSAGANVLTF
cdr3_nt: TGTGCCAGTTGGGGGGGATCTGCTGGGGCCAACGTCCTGACTTTC

clone_size: -
d_call: -
v_call: TRBV12-3/TRBV12-4
j_call: TRBJ1-1
cdr3_aa: CASSLQGWAEAFF
cdr3_nt: TGTGCCAGCAGTCTCCAGGGGTGGGCTGAAGCTTTCTTT

clone_size: -
d_call: TRBD2
v_call: TRBV5-4
j_call: TRBJ2-7
cdr3_aa: CASSAAEKRGAYEQYF
cdr3_nt: TGTGCCAGCAGCGCGGCGGAGAAGCGGGGGGCCTACGAGCAGTACTTC

clone_size: -
d_call: -
v_call: TRBV9
j_call: TRBJ1-1
cdr3_aa: CASSVGNMNTEAFF
cdr3_nt: TGTGCCAGCAGCGTAGGGAACATGAACACTGAAGCTTTCTTT

clone_size: -
d_call: -
v_call: TRBV7-6
j_call: TRBJ2-3
cdr3_aa: CASTPRASTDTQYF
cdr3_nt: TGTGCCAGCACCCCCCGAGCTAGCACAGATACGCAGTATTTT

clone_size: -
d_call: -
v_call: TRBV6-5
j_call: TRBJ1-2
cdr3_aa: CATLGVRGYTF
cdr3_nt: TGTGCCACCTTGGGGGTTCGCGGCTACACCTTC

clone_size: -
d_call: -
v_call: TRBV6-2/TRBV6-3
j_call: TRBJ2-1
cdr3_aa: CASSRSGSYNEQFF
cdr3_nt: TGTGCCAGCAGCCGTAGCGGAAGCTACAATGAGCAGTTCTTC

clone_size: once
d_call: -
v_call: TRBV6-2/TRBV6-3
j_call: TRBJ2-5
cdr3_aa: CASSPDYSETQYF
cdr3_nt: TGTGCCAGCAGCCCCGACTATTCAGAGACCCAGTACTTC

clone_size: -
d_call: -
v_call: TRBV6-5
j_call: TRBJ1-2
cdr3_aa: CASSAQGGGYTF
cdr3_nt: TGTGCCAGCAGCGCGCAGGGCGGTGGCTACACCTTC

clone_size: -
d_call: -
v_call: TRBV29-1
j_call: TRBJ1-4
cdr3_aa: CSVDLTGRGEKLFF
cdr3_nt: TGCAGCGTTGACCTAACAGGGAGGGGTGAAAAACTGTTTTTT

clone_size: few
d_call: -
v_call: TRBV4-2
j_call: TRBJ1-2
cdr3_aa: CASSQATANYGYTF
cdr3_nt: TGTGCCAGCAGCCAAGCGACAGCTAACTATGGCTACACCTTC

clone_size: -
d_call: -
v_call: TRBV6-5
j_call: TRBJ1-1
cdr3_aa: CASSYRETEAFF
cdr3_nt: TGTGCCAGCAGTTACAGGGAGACTGAAGCTTTCTTT

clone_size: -
d_call: -
v_call: TRBV11-3
j_call: TRBJ2-5
cdr3_aa: CASSPGAQETQYF
cdr3_nt: TGTGCCAGCAGCCCAGGGGCCCAAGAGACCCAGTACTTC

clone_size: -
d_call: TRBD1
v_call: TRBV6-5
j_call: TRBJ2-2
cdr3_aa: CASRPRDRNTGELFF
cdr3_nt: TGTGCCAGCCGCCCCCGGGACAGAAACACCGGGGAGCTGTTTTTT

clone_size: -
d_call: -
v_call: TRBV6-5
j_call: TRBJ2-5
cdr3_aa: CASKPSRGYQETQYF
cdr3_nt: TGTGCCAGCAAGCCTAGTCGGGGGTACCAAGAGACCCAGTACTTC

clone_size: -
d_call: -
v_call: TRBV15
j_call: TRBJ1-3
cdr3_aa: CATSRGGAGNTIYF
cdr3_nt: TGTGCCACCAGCAGAGGAGGAGCTGGAAACACCATATATTTT